The 26 T cell receptor beta chains reported below all come from one sample, sequenced in a study of regulatory T cells in long-lasting Graves disease. Sample time point: newly diagnosed GD, antithyroid drugs for less than 3 months. The TCR library was made from RNA extracted from PBMCs. HTBI primers from iRepertoire and Arm-PCR of CDR3 regions yielded the TCR beta libraries. TCRdb independently ran MiXCR on the multiplex PCR reads; one entry per CDR3 protein. This sample carries some 250,000 distinct CDR3 sequences, 15% to 20% of them seen once, and the ten largest clones take 14%. The same specimen was also included in a second study, on T cells in Graves' hyperthyroidism and ophthalmopathy.

The sequences come from peripheral blood mononuclear cells (PBMCs), collected at new diagnosis, from a patient treated with antithyroid drugs. The receptor source for this set is a woman in her twenties or thirties with Graves disease.

The V call is TRBV5-6, the J call TRBJ1-1, with TRBD1 as a possible D gene (6 bases). Per germline, CDR1 SGHDT and CDR2 YYEEEE. This CDR3 contains 16 residues. The V gene lost 5 bases and the J gene lost 6 bases, with 23 bases spanning the gap. CDR3 loop: CASRVGQLDLMAEAFF. In nucleotides, the CDR3 is TGTGCCAGCAGGGTTGGACAGCTCGATCTGATGGCTGAAGCTTTCTTT.

This clonotype was recorded at least ten times. The DNA of the CDR3 is TGCAGTGCCCACCCCCCAGCGGGGGGGAAGACCCAGTACTTC. Translation: CSAHPPAGGKTQYF. The chain carries TRBV20-1 and TRBJ2-5; TRBD2 matches 10 bases. This CDR3 is 14 amino acids long. Germline-derived CDR1 and CDR2 are DFQATT and SNEGSKA (reference sequence). Germline trimming cut 6 bases from V and 6 bases from J; bases unmatched to any gene: 10.

The rearrangement links TRBV12-3 or TRBV12-4 to TRBJ2-1; TRBD2 agrees at 7 bases. With 6 bases clipped from V and 4 bases from J, the junction kept 12 bases outside the gene matches. This CDR3 is built from 16 residues. This chain's CDR3 is CASSPLAGAQYNEQFF. CDR3 bases: TGTGCCAGCAGCCCATTAGCGGGCGCCCAATACAATGAGCAGTTCTTC.

This clonotype was picked up many times. The rearrangement links TRBV6-1 to TRBJ1-6; TRBD1 matches at 7 bases. V shed 6 bases, J shed 10 bases, and the junction held 6 bases outside the gene matches. This CDR3 has 13 amino acids. Germline assignment: CDR1 MNHNS and CDR2 SASEGT. The CDR3 DNA reads TGTGCCAGCAGCGACAGGGAAATCTCACCCCTCCACTTT. Translation gives CASSDREISPLHF.

This clonotype has at least ten counts. This chain joins TRBV12-3 or TRBV12-4 and TRBJ2-1; D remains ambiguous. Trimming removed 2 bases at V and 6 bases at J, with 8 bases between. There are 13 residues in the CDR3. The CDR3 here is CASSLWRINEQFF. The CDR3 DNA reads as TGTGCCAGCAGTTTATGGCGGATCAATGAGCAGTTCTTC.

This clonotype came up many times. The chain couples TRBV12-5 to TRBJ2-5, with 7 positions matching TRBD1. The V gene end was trimmed by 4 bases and the J gene end by 1 base; junction bases not matched to a gene: 6. In germline, CDR1 is LGHNT, CDR2 FRNRAP. The CDR3 covers 15 residues. CDR3 loop: CASGSRRDSQETQYF. CDR3 DNA sequence: TGTGCTAGTGGTTCGCGACGGGACAGCCAAGAGACCCAGTACTTC.

This clonotype has more than one count but fewer than ten. A much bigger clone sits one base away, suggesting this may be a read error. This sequence joins TRBV5-1 and TRBJ1-6; TRBD1 matches 7 bases. CDR3 size: 16 residues. V was pared by 4 bases and J by 7 bases, with 11 bases of the junction left unmatched. Germline CDR1 and CDR2: SGHRS and YFSETQ. The CDR3, as DNA: TGCGCCAGCAGCAGATCCCCAGGGGGTGAGAATTCACCCCTCCACTTT. The encoded protein is CASSRSPGGENSPLHF.

Comments on this clonotype: It is likely a read error: a sequence one base away is far more abundant. This chain uses TRBV7-9 with TRBJ2-1, with D perhaps being TRBD1 or TRBD2 (5 bases each). CDR1 and CDR2 from the germline V gene are SEHNR and FQNEAQ (reference sequence). This CDR3 region has 14 residues. Trimming took off 5 bases at V and 6 bases at J, with 14 bases between the two ends. This chain's CDR3 is CASSMGDGFNEQFF. The CDR3 nucleotides are TGTGCCAGCAGCATGGGGGACGGATTCAATGAGCAGTTCTTC.

Comments on this clonotype: A much larger clone is a single base away; this may be a read error. The chain links TRBV12-3 or TRBV12-4 to TRBJ1-2, with D possibly TRBD1 on 5 matching bases. V lost 6 bases and J lost 4, with 15 bases in between. The CDR3 contains 14 residues. The DNA of the CDR3 is TGTGCCAGCAGACTCACCGGGACGCCCTATGGCTACACCTTC. Translation: CASRLTGTPYGYTF.

This clonotype was seen at least ten times. This chain links TRBV20-1 with TRBJ1-1, with TRBD1 identical over 9 bases. J was trimmed by 11 bases and V by 0 bases; bases with no gene match: 10. The CDR3 is 14 residues long. Germline assignment: CDR1 DFQATT and CDR2 SNEGSKA (reference sequence). The CDR3: CSARDGGQGRHAFF. In DNA, the CDR3 is TGCAGTGCTAGAGATGGGGGACAGGGCAGGCATGCTTTCTTT.

The chain employs TRBV5-1 and TRBJ2-5; D might be TRBD1 (5 bases). The CDR3 runs to 14 residues. V lost 0 bases and J 5 bases, leaving 11 bases between the germline ends. Germline V gene lookup returns CDR1 SGHRS and CDR2 YFSETQ. The CDR3 here is CASSLGQRGETQYF. CDR3 coding DNA: TGCGCCAGCAGCTTGGGACAAAGGGGTGAGACCCAGTACTTC.

The rearrangement uses TRBV20-1 and TRBJ1-6; the D gene is possibly TRBD1 (5 bases). Germline V gene data show CDR1 as DFQATT and CDR2 as SNEGSKA (reference sequence). V lost 5 bases to trimming and J lost 4 bases, with 12 bases between them. CDR3 length equals 14 residues. CDR3 region: CSAPPRGYNSPLHF. In nucleotides, the CDR3 is TGCAGTGCTCCGCCTAGGGGATATAATTCACCCCTCCACTTT.

This clonotype showed up many times. The rearrangement links TRBV2 to TRBJ1-1, with D hard to call. The CDR3 extends over 11 amino acids. Germline CDR1 and CDR2: SNHLY and FYNNEI. V was shortened by 9 bases and J by 4 bases, with 9 bases between the two germline ends. CDR3 nucleotide sequence: TGTGCCAGACTAGGGTTCACTGAAGCTTTCTTT. Residues: CARLGFTEAFF.

This clonotype was seen many times. This sequence joins TRBV18 and TRBJ2-5; either TRBD1 or TRBD2 may supply D (6 bases each). The V gene lost 5 bases and the J gene lost 5 bases, with 18 bases spanning the gap. The CDR3 is 15 amino acids. Germline V gene sequence: CDR1 KGHSH, CDR2 LQKENI. The CDR3 reads CASSTQGGVRETQYF. CDR3 DNA sequence: TGTGCCAGCTCAACACAGGGCGGGGTGAGGGAGACCCAGTACTTC. The entire variable domain, with the rest obtained from reference TRBV18 and TRBJ2-5, is as follows: NAGVMQNPRHLVRRRGQEARLRCSPMKGHSHVYWYRQLPEEGLKFMVYLQKENIIDESGMPKERFSAEFPKEGPSILRIQQVVRGDSAAYFCASSTQGGVRETQYFGPGTRLLVL.

This clonotype was picked up many times. This rearrangement joins TRBV10-3 to TRBJ2-7; no firm D call. V shed 0 bases and J shed 6 bases, with 9 bases lying between them. Looked up from germline, CDR1 is ENHRY and CDR2 is SYGVKD. This CDR3 is 13 amino acids long. The CDR3 nucleotides read TGTGCCATCAGTGAGTCTCCGGAGATCGAGCAGTACTTC. It codes for CAISESPEIEQYF.

This clonotype was found many times. This chain uses TRBV6-1 with TRBJ2-1; 7 positions match TRBD1. CDR1 and CDR2 from the germline V gene are MNHNS and SASEGT. Trimming cost V 4 bases and J 0 bases; bases outside gene matches: 3. The CDR3 length is 15 residues. CDR3 region: CASSAAGGSYNEQFF. CDR3 coding DNA: TGTGCCAGCAGTGCGGCAGGGGGCTCCTACAATGAGCAGTTCTTC.

This clonotype was seen a few times. This chain connects TRBV7-9 to TRBJ1-2; perhaps TRBD1 as D (6 bases). The CDR3 is 14 residues long. Germline CDR1 SEHNR, CDR2 FQNEAQ (reference sequence). V was pared by 2 bases and J by 4 bases, with 11 bases between. The CDR3 nucleotides are TGTGCCAGCAGCTTAAACCAGGGGCCCTATGGCTACACCTTC. Amino acid sequence: CASSLNQGPYGYTF.

A word on this clonotype: One end of the junction varies from germline; a read error may be responsible. V gene TRBV3-1 combines with J gene TRBJ1-2; 7 nucleotides align to TRBD1. The CDR3 sequence is 15 residues long. Germline lookup yields CDR1 LGHDT and CDR2 YNNKEL (reference sequence). The CDR3 here is CASSTQDRAPYGYTF. As DNA, the CDR3 is TGCGCCAGCAGCACTCAAGACAGGGCCCCCTATGGCTACACCTTC.

This clonotype was counted between two and nine times. The chain recombines TRBV5-1 with TRBJ1-4; no reliable D call. The CDR3 spans 14 residues. V was cut by 3 bases and J by 8 bases, with 14 bases left in between. Germline CDR1 reads SGHRS; CDR2 reads YFSETQ. CDR3 protein: CASSSGSGKEKLFF. DNA for the CDR3: TGCGCCAGCAGCTCCGGAAGTGGGAAGGAAAAACTGTTTTTT.

V is TRBV12-3 or TRBV12-4 and J is TRBJ1-2; no reliable D call. This CDR3 region has 14 residues. V lost 0 bases, J lost 5 bases, and 10 bases lay in between. The CDR3: CASSLASEAYGYTF. The CDR3 DNA reads as TGTGCCAGCAGTTTAGCTTCAGAGGCATATGGCTACACCTTC.

This clonotype was recorded many times. V usage is TRBV7-9 and J usage is TRBJ2-3, with 9 bases that match TRBD2. CDR1 is SEHNR, CDR2 FQNEAQ, per germline (reference sequence). With V trimmed by 5 bases and J by 6 bases, 9 bases remained unmatched. This CDR3 comprises 15 residues. As DNA, the CDR3 is TGTGCCAGCAGCCCCGGGGGACTAGCTCACGATACGCAGTATTTT. Residues: CASSPGGLAHDTQYF. Looking up the rest from reference TRBV7-9 and TRBJ2-3 gives the full variable domain: DTGVSQNPRHKITKRGQNVTFRCDPISEHNRLYWYRQTLGQGPEFLTYFQNEAQLEKSRLLSDRFSAERPKGSFSTLEIQRTEQGDSAMYLCASSPGGLAHDTQYFGPGTRLTVL.

V is TRBV5-8 and J is TRBJ1-5, with 9 bases fitting TRBD1. Germline V gene lookup returns CDR1 SGHTS and CDR2 YDEGEE. Unmatched junction bases numbered 5, after V lost 3 bases and J lost 7 bases. CDR3 length: 14 amino acids. In DNA form, the CDR3 reads TGTGCCAGCAGCTCCGGGACAGGGAGACAGCCCCAGCATTTT. It is translated as CASSSGTGRQPQHF.

The chain recombines TRBV6-4 with TRBJ1-4; D ambiguous. Germline V gives CDR1 MRHNA, CDR2 SNTAGT. The CDR3 loop spans 15 amino acids. Trimming stripped 6 bases from V and 7 bases from J, with 18 bases between. CDR3 in amino acids: CASSLTATSSEKLFF. Written as DNA, the CDR3 is TGTGCCAGCAGCCTTACAGCAACCAGTAGTGAAAAACTGTTTTTT.

This clonotype was detected many times. The V gene is TRBV6-1, the J gene TRBJ2-1; TRBD1 matches 8 bases. The V and J ends lost 6 bases and 10 bases, in that order; junction bases with no gene match: 8. The CDR3 totals 13 residues. Germline V gene data show CDR1 as MNHNS and CDR2 as SASEGT. The CDR3 DNA reads TGTGCCAGCAGGGGAGACAGGGGAAACGAGCAGTTCTTC. Its translation: CASRGDRGNEQFF.

There are a few counts of this clonotype. At one end, the junction sequence differs from germline, possibly due to a read error. The rearrangement links TRBV27 to TRBJ2-2; the match to TRBD2 covers 12 bases. Germline loops: CDR1 MNHEY, CDR2 SMNVEV (reference sequence). The CDR3 length is 15 residues. CDR3 in DNA: TGTGCCAGCAGTAGGACTAGCGGGAACGCCGGGGAGCTGTTTTTT. Amino acids: CASSRTSGNAGELFF.

The table lists this clonotype with many counts. The J gene is TRBJ1-2, the V gene TRBV7-8, with no clear D. V lost 5 bases and J 1 base, leaving 11 bases between the germline ends. This CDR3 has 14 residues. From germline, CDR1 is SGHVS and CDR2 FQNEAQ. For the CDR3, the DNA is TGTGCCAGCAGCCCTACCGGGGTTAACTATGGCTACACCTTC. Translated, it gives CASSPTGVNYGYTF.